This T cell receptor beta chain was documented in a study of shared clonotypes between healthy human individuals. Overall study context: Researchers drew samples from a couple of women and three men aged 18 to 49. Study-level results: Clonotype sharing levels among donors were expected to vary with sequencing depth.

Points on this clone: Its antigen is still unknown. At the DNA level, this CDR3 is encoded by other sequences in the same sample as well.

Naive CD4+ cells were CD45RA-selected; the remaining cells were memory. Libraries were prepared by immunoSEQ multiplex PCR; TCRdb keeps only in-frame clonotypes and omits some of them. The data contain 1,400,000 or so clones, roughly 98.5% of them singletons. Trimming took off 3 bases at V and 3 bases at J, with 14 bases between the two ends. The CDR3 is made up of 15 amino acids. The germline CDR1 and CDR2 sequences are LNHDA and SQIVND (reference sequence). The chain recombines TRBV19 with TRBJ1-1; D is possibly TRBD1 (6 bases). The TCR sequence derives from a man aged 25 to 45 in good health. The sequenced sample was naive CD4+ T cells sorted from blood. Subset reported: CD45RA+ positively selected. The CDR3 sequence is CASSILGGRYTEAFF. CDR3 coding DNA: TGTGCCAGTAGTATTCTTGGGGGCAGGTACACTGAAGCTTTCTTT. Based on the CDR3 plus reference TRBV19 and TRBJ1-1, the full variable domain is DGGITQSPKYLFRKEGQNVTLSCEQNLNHDAMYWYRQDPGQGLRLIYYSQIVNDFQKGDIAEGYSVSREKKESFPLTVTSAQKNPTAFYLCASSILGGRYTEAFFGQGTRLTVV.